One and the same sample provided the 24 T cell receptor beta chains below, sequenced in a study of shared T cell receptors in the human thymus. Data came from immunoSEQ multiplex PCR; TCRdb stores just in-frame clones and leaves some out. The repertoire consists of about 660,000 clones, with about 89% occurring once and the leading ten covering under 0.01%. This sample was also put to use in a study of human thymus T cells.

Sequenced input: thymocytes. The receptors come from a boy under three years old with a congenital heart defect.

The chain has TRBV6-6 and TRBJ2-7; 10 bases match TRBD1. The CDR3 sequence is 14 residues long. The ends lost 5 bases at V and 3 bases at J; junction bases unmatched: 4. The germline V gene encodes CDR1 MNHNY and CDR2 SVGAGI (reference sequence). CDR3 sequence: CASSGTGVDYEQYF. The CDR3, as DNA: TGTGCCAGCAGTGGGACAGGGGTTGACTACGAGCAGTACTTC.

The gene calls are TRBV9 and TRBJ2-1; 13 bases align to TRBD2. This CDR3 has 17 residues. The J segment lost 6 bases and the V segment lost 6 bases, leaving 12 bases of the junction unmatched. Germline CDR1 reads SGDLS; CDR2 reads YYNGEE. CDR3 amino acids: CASNRQRTSGGLNEQFF. CDR3 coding DNA: TGTGCCAGCAACAGGCAGCGGACTAGCGGGGGCCTCAATGAGCAGTTCTTC.

This sequence joins TRBV10-1 and TRBJ2-7, with 8 bases lining up with TRBD2. The CDR3 consists of 16 residues. Germline CDR1 is WNHNN and CDR2 is SYGVQD (reference sequence). The V and J ends lost 3 bases and 3 bases, in that order; junction bases with no gene match: 10. The CDR3 bases are TGCGCCAGCAGTGATAAGGTAGCGGGAAATATCTACGAGCAGTACTTC. Amino acid sequence: CASSDKVAGNIYEQYF.

Remarks on this clone: Other DNA sequences of this sample code for an identical CDR3. The chain is built from TRBV9 and TRBJ2-3, with D possibly TRBD2 on 6 matching bases. The CDR3 consists of 15 residues. Germline V gene sequence: CDR1 SGDLS, CDR2 YYNGEE. V was pared by 0 bases and J by 2 bases, with 10 bases between. CDR3: CASSVVAELTDTQYF. The CDR3 bases are TGTGCCAGCAGCGTAGTAGCGGAACTCACAGATACGCAGTATTTT.

The chain is built from TRBV12-5 and TRBJ2-3; 9 positions match TRBD2. The ends lost 5 bases at V and 4 bases at J; junction bases unmatched: 7. The CDR3 sequence is 15 residues long. Germline lookup yields CDR1 LGHNT and CDR2 FRNRAP. The CDR3 reads CASGPGLASADTQYF. The DNA for the CDR3 is TGTGCTAGTGGTCCGGGACTAGCAAGTGCAGATACGCAGTATTTT.

The genes are TRBV19 and TRBJ1-1, with unresolved D. The V end was cut by 7 bases, the J end by 1 base, with 7 bases between. The CDR3 is made up of 12 amino acids. In germline, CDR1 is LNHDA, CDR2 SQIVND (reference sequence). CDR3 DNA: TGTGCCAGTAATGCGGGGAACACTGAAGCTTTCTTT. Its translation: CASNAGNTEAFF. The complete variable domain, with remaining parts taken from reference TRBV19 and TRBJ1-1, reads DGGITQSPKYLFRKEGQNVTLSCEQNLNHDAMYWYRQDPGQGLRLIYYSQIVNDFQKGDIAEGYSVSREKKESFPLTVTSAQKNPTAFYLCASNAGNTEAFFGQGTRLTVV.

This clone was observed a few times. The DNA for the CDR3 is TGTGCCAGTAGTAGCAGACAGGCCACAGAGACCCAGTACTTC. Its translation is CASSSRQATETQYF. The chain is built from TRBV19 and TRBJ2-5; maybe TRBD1 (6 bases). The CDR3 consists of 14 residues. The V gene lost 4 bases and the J gene lost 4 bases, with 13 bases spanning the gap. Germline lookup yields CDR1 LNHDA and CDR2 SQIVND (reference sequence).

The rearrangement joins TRBV6-5 to TRBJ1-5; D is possibly TRBD1 (5 bases). Germline CDR1 MNHEY, CDR2 SVGAGI. V was cut by 6 bases and J by 2 bases, with 14 bases left in between. CDR3 length: 15 amino acids. The CDR3 is CASSLEWGGNQPQHF. The CDR3 region has the DNA TGTGCCAGCAGCTTAGAGTGGGGGGGCAATCAGCCCCAGCATTTT.

The V and J genes are TRBV28 and TRBJ2-1, with 8 bases lining up with TRBD1. Germline CDR1 is MDHEN and CDR2 is SYDVKM. V dropped 6 bases and J dropped 8; count of bases not matched to a gene: 15. This CDR3 spans 16 amino acids. For the CDR3, the DNA is TGTGCCAGCAGCCTGGACAGGGAACGAGTTCTCCATGAGCAGTTCTTC. Protein: CASSLDRERVLHEQFF.

V gene TRBV28 combines with J gene TRBJ1-5, with D maybe TRBD1 (5 bases). CDR3 length: 15 amino acids. The V gene lost 6 bases and the J gene lost 3 bases, with 15 bases spanning the gap. CDR1 MDHEN and CDR2 SYDVKM come from the germline V gene. CDR3 coding DNA: TGTGCCAGCAGATTCCAGGGCATCCTCAATCAGCCCCAGCATTTT. Translated, it gives CASRFQGILNQPQHF.

This chain connects TRBV14 to TRBJ2-5; D is possibly TRBD2 (6 bases). Trimming cost V 2 bases and J 3 bases, with 13 bases left between them. The germline CDR1 and CDR2 sequences are SGHDN and FVKESK. The CDR3 spans 15 residues. The CDR3 nucleotides are TGTGCCAGCAGCCAATCGGGACTCGGAGAAGAGACCCAGTACTTC. This encodes CASSQSGLGEETQYF.

The V and J genes are TRBV30 and TRBJ1-1; unclear D gene. Germline CDR1 is GTSNPN and CDR2 is SVGIG (reference sequence). The CDR3 is 15 amino acids. Deletions cut 3 bases from V and 0 bases from J, with 14 bases between. CDR3 residues: CAWRGIGGLNTEAFF. The CDR3 DNA follows: TGTGCCTGGAGAGGTATAGGAGGTCTGAACACTGAAGCTTTCTTT.

V and J are TRBV28 and TRBJ1-2, with TRBD1 as a possible D gene (6 bases). The CDR3 is made up of 13 amino acids. The germline gives CDR1 MDHEN, CDR2 SYDVKM. The V end was cut by 2 bases, the J end by 8 bases, with 12 bases between. The DNA of the CDR3 is TGTGCCAGCAGTTTAGAGGGGGATACAGGCTACACCTTC. The encoded protein is CASSLEGDTGYTF.

This chain connects TRBV27 to TRBJ2-7, with TRBD2 identical over 11 bases. V was pared by 4 bases and J by 0 bases, with 14 bases of the junction left unmatched. The length of the CDR3 is 19 residues. Per the germline V gene, CDR1 is MNHEY and CDR2 is SMNVEV (reference sequence). In DNA, the CDR3 is TGTGCCAGCAGTTCCGGGGGTAGCGGGAGGGCCCCTTACTCCTACGAGCAGTACTTC. Its translation is CASSSGGSGRAPYSYEQYF.

CDR3 residues: CATRDRAGYEQYF. DNA of the CDR3: TGTGCCACCAGGGACAGGGCAGGATACGAGCAGTACTTC. This rearrangement joins TRBV27 to TRBJ2-7, with 9 bases fitting TRBD1. The CDR3 sequence is 13 residues long. V lost 10 bases, J lost 4 bases, and 8 bases stayed unmatched. Germline V CDR1 and CDR2: MNHEY, SMNVEV (reference sequence).

The chain combines TRBV30 with TRBJ1-1; D is undetermined. The germline V gene encodes CDR1 GTSNPN and CDR2 SVGIG (reference sequence). The CDR3 spans 12 residues. The V end lost 3 bases, the J end lost 7 bases, and 12 bases lay between the germline ends. CDR3 sequence: CAWRREGVEAFF. CDR3 sequence (DNA): TGTGCCTGGAGAAGAGAAGGAGTTGAAGCTTTCTTT.

This rearrangement joins TRBV5-6 to TRBJ2-1, with 7 positions matching TRBD2. The CDR3 is 15 residues long. Trimming cost V 4 bases and J 7 bases; bases outside gene matches: 11. Germline V gene lookup returns CDR1 SGHDT and CDR2 YYEEEE. DNA of the CDR3: TGTGCCAGCAGCCTTGGGGGACTAACTTCAAATGAGCAGTTCTTC. Translation: CASSLGGLTSNEQFF.

This chain links TRBV6-1 with TRBJ1-6; D unresolved. The CDR3 runs 17 residues. Trimming removed 0 bases at V and 5 bases at J, with 14 bases between. CDR1 MNHNS and CDR2 SASEGT come from the germline V gene. The CDR3 DNA reads TGTGCCAGCAGTGAAGCAAACAGCCTTTATCATAATTCACCCCTCCACTTT. Protein product: CASSEANSLYHNSPLHF.

This rearrangement joins TRBV5-1 to TRBJ2-7, with D maybe TRBD1 (8 bases). The V end was cut by 0 bases, the J end by 4 bases, with 26 bases between. The germline V gene has CDR1 SGHRS and CDR2 YFSETQ. CDR3 length equals 19 residues. The DNA of the CDR3 is TGCGCCAGCAGCTTGGCCGAACGAGACAGGGGAGGGTGGATATACGAGCAGTACTTC. Its protein is CASSLAERDRGGWIYEQYF.

CDR3 region: CASSTGDRNYGYTF. The CDR3 DNA is TGTGCCAGCAGTACCGGGGACAGGAACTATGGCTACACCTTC. V usage is TRBV27 and J usage is TRBJ1-2; 8 bases fit TRBD1. There are 14 residues in the CDR3. Germline CDR1 is MNHEY and CDR2 is SMNVEV (reference sequence). The V and J ends lost 5 bases and 2 bases, in that order; junction bases with no gene match: 4.

This chain uses TRBV28 with TRBJ1-5; TRBD1 might be the D (6 bases). This CDR3 comprises 10 residues. From germline, CDR1 is MDHEN and CDR2 SYDVKM. V lost 2 bases and J lost 15, with 8 bases in between. In DNA form, the CDR3 reads TGTGCCAGCAGTTTAGGGGACATGCATTTT. This gives the protein CASSLGDMHF.

The V gene is TRBV5-1, the J gene TRBJ1-6, with a tentative D call TRBD1 (5 bases). Between the trimmed V and J ends, which lost 0 bases and 0 bases, there was a span of 7 bases. The CDR3 contains 16 residues. From germline, CDR1 is SGHRS and CDR2 YFSETQ. CDR3 sequence (DNA): TGCGCCAGCAGCTTGGACGGGGGCTCCTATAATTCACCCCTCCACTTT. This gives the protein CASSLDGGSYNSPLHF.

The chain links TRBV12-5 to TRBJ2-7, with D maybe TRBD2 (5 bases). The CDR3 sequence is 14 residues long. Looked up from germline, CDR1 is LGHNT and CDR2 is FRNRAP. Trimming took 6 bases from V and 5 from J, leaving 17 bases between them. The CDR3 DNA reads TGTGCTAGTGGCCTGATCAGAGGGATAAACGAGCAGTACTTC. Translating it yields CASGLIRGINEQYF.

This clone was counted a few times. The DNA of the CDR3 is TGTGCCAGCAGTTATTCCCCAGGGATGGCCTACGAGCAGTACTTC. It translates to CASSYSPGMAYEQYF. The rearrangement joins TRBV6-5 to TRBJ2-7; the D gene is possibly TRBD1 (5 bases). V was trimmed by 3 bases and J by 2 bases, leaving 14 bases between them. The CDR3 is 15 amino acids. Germline values: CDR1 MNHEY, CDR2 SVGAGI.